This T cell receptor beta chain was sequenced for a study of human T cells and chemical hapten exposure. Whole-study context: Skin on the upper inner arm, around 2 cm by around 2 cm in size, was sensitized with 2% DPC.

In this sample, this clonotype turned up many times. Its antigen is unidentified. TCRdb reprocessed the RACE reads with MiXCR, giving one entry per CDR3 protein. There are about 48,000 distinct CDR3 sequences in the sample; approximately 9.9% occur only once, and approximately 15% lies in the top ten. Study-level findings and limits: The number of TCRs above 1 in 1000 frequency did not change after DPC sensitization.

V lost 5 bases, J lost 4 bases, and 21 bases lay in between. This CDR3 has 15 amino acids. Germline CDR1 is DFQATT and CDR2 is SNEGSKA (reference sequence). Regarding time point: patch test 3, about 24 weeks after DPC sensitization. The treatment was: therapeutic diphenylcyclopropenone sensitization with weekly scalp DPC. The chain uses TRBV20-1 and TRBJ2-7; D possibly matches TRBD1 or TRBD2 (6 bases each). The material was whole blood, obtained in connection with sensitization to the hapten diphenylcyclopropenone (DPC). The source is a woman in her thirties or forties with alopecia areata. Some clones in this sample may be carry-over from other donors' samples. CDR3 region: CSAGEVGADYYEQYF. The CDR3 nucleotides are TGCAGTGCTGGGGAGGTGGGGGCAGATTATTACGAGCAGTACTTC.